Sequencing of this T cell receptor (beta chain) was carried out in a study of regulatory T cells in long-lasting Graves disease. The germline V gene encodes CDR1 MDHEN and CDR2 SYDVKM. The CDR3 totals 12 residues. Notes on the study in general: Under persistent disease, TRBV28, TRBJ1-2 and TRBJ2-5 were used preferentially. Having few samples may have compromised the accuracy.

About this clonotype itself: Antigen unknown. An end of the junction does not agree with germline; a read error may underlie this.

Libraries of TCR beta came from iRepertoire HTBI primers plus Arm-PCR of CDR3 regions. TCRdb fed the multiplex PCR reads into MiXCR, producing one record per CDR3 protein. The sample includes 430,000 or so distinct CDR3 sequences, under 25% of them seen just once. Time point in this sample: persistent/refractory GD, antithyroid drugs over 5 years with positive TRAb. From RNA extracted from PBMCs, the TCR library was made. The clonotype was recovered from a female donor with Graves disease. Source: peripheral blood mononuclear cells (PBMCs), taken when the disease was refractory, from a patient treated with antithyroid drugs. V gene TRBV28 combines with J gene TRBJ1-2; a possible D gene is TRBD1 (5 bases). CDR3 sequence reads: CVSSATDYGYTF. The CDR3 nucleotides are TGTGTCAGCAGCGCGACAGACTATGGCTACACCTTC.